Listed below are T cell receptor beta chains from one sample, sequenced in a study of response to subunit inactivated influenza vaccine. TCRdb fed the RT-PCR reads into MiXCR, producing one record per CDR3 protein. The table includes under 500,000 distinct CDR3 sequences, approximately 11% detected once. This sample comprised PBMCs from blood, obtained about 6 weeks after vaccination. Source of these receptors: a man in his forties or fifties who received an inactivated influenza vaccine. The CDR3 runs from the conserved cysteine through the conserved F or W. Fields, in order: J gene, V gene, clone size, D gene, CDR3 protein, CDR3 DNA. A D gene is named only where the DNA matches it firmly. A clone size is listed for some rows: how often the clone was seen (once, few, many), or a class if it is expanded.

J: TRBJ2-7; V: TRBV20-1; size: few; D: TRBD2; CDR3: CSARGLAGSSYEQYF; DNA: TGCAGTGCTAGAGGTTTAGCGGGCAGCTCCTACGAGCAGTACTTC
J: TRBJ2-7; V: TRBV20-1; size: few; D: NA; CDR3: CSAIQLGRSYEQYF; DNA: TGCAGTGCTATCCAACTGGGACGATCCTACGAGCAGTACTTC
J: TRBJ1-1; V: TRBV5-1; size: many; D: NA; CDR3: CASSLGQGMNTEAFF; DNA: TGCGCCAGCAGCTTGGGTCAGGGGATGAACACTGAAGCTTTCTTT
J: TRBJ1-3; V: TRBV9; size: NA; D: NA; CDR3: CASSVVGTAPRSGNTIYF; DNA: TGTGCCAGCAGCGTAGTGGGGACTGCCCCGCGATCTGGAAACACCATATATTTT
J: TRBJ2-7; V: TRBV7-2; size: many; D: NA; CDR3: CASSSQTGGSYEQYF; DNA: TGTGCCAGCAGCTCCCAAACAGGCGGCTCCTACGAGCAGTACTTC
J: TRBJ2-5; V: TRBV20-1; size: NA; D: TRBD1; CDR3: CSASARTGGSETQYF; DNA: TGCAGTGCTAGTGCCCGGACAGGGGGTTCTGAGACCCAGTACTTC
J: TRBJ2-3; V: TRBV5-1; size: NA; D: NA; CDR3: CASSFWSVQQFSNTDTQYF; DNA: TGCGCCAGCAGCTTCTGGTCAGTTCAGCAATTTTCCAACACAGATACGCAGTATTTT
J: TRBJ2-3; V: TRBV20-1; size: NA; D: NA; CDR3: CGGSTDTQYF; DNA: TGCGGCGGGAGCACAGATACGCAGTATTTT
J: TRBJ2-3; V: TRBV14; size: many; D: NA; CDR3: CASSQGDHTDTQYF; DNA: TGTGCCAGCAGCCAAGGCGACCACACAGATACGCAGTATTTT
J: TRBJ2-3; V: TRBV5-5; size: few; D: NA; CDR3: CASSLEVKDTDTQYF; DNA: TGTGCCAGCAGCTTGGAGGTTAAGGACACAGATACGCAGTATTTT
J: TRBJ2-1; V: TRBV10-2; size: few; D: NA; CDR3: CASRQEPGLNNEQFF; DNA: TGCGCCAGCAGACAGGAACCCGGCCTAAACAATGAGCAGTTCTTC
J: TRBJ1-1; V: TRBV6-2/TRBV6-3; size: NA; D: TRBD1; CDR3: CASRNGQGRTEAFF; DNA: TGTGCCAGCAGGAACGGACAGGGGCGGACTGAAGCTTTCTTT
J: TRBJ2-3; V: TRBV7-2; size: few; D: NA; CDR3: CASSLVGGRADTQYF; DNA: TGTGCCAGCAGCTTAGTGGGGGGGCGGGCAGATACGCAGTATTTT
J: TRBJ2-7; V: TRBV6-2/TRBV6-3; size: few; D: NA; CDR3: CASKGRSAFEQYF; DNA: TGTGCCAGCAAGGGCAGATCTGCCTTCGAGCAGTACTTC
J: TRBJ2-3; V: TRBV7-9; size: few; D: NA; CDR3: CASSPGVGTDTQYF; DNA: TGTGCCAGCAGCCCCGGAGTGGGCACAGATACGCAGTATTTT
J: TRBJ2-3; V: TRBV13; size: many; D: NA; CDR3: CASRAGFDTQYF; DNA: TGTGCCAGCAGGGCTGGTTTTGATACGCAGTATTTT